The text below deals with one TCR beta chain. Its antigen is unknown. The memory fraction was CD4+CD45RO+CD25- cells. After constant-region reverse-primer amplification, full-length variable regions underwent semi-nested PCR with Nested Universal Primer A. TCRdb redid the calling of the 5' RACE reads with MiXCR, one entry per CDR3 protein. The sample carries about 64,000 distinct CDR3 sequences, 20% to 25% recorded once. Study conclusions and caveats: Tumor Treg TCRs overlapped most with tumor naive CD4+ cells. Larger-cohort validation covered only one TCR beta V-J rearrangement.

The CDR3 covers 12 residues. The V and J ends lost 2 bases and 1 base respectively, with 0 bases between them. Per the germline V gene, CDR1 is SGHTA and CDR2 is FQGNSA. Sequences were obtained from memory CD4+ T cells sorted from a lymph node. Indicated subset: memory CD4+ T cells, CD4+CD45RO+CD25-. This clonotype was obtained from a female donor with breast cancer. V usage is TRBV7-2 and J usage is TRBJ1-3; D not resolved. Written as DNA, the CDR3 is TGTGCCAGCAGCTTATCTGGAAACACCATATATTTT. Its protein is CASSLSGNTIYF. Full variable domain (rest looked up from reference TRBV7-2 and TRBJ1-3): GAGVSQSPSNKVTEKGKDVELRCDPISGHTALYWYRQSLGQGLEFLIYFQGNSAPDKSGLPSDRFSAERTGGSVSTLTIQRTQQEDSAVYLCASSLSGNTIYFGEGSWLTVV.